Given below is one TCR beta chain in context. Its specificity is unknown. CDR3 length equals 13 residues. CDR1 MNHEY and CDR2 SVGAGI come from the germline V gene. Trimming cost V 6 bases and J 9 bases, with 15 bases left between them. The data were obtained in a study of cytomegalovirus exposure and HLA in healthy donors. 60 Vbeta and 13 Jbeta primers were used in PCR. As processed by the authors: Later analysis identified tens of millions of unique TCR beta chains, about 10 million shared. Only in-frame clones appear in the TCRdb table, and some are missing; sequencing was by immunoSEQ multiplex PCR. For V, J and clone size, that table is used; D and trimming come from the DNA. Of 150,000 to 200,000 clones listed, 68% were seen once; the top ten hold approximately 1.3%. The study, taken as a whole, reports: When a later analysis was performed, an Asian-associated ancestry cluster reportedly had fewer N-insertions than the approximately 680-donor mean. Reports indicated that the classifier achieved high specificity and sensitivity in diagnosing cytomegalovirus status.

The clonotype was recovered from a middle-aged man in good health and CMV-seronegative. The chain carries TRBV6-5 and TRBJ1-5, with a possible D match to TRBD1 (5 bases). The sample taken for sequencing was PBMCs. The CDR3 DNA reads as TGTGCCAGCAGGCCCGGGGGGAGGGGGCCCCAGCATTTT. Translating it yields CASRPGGRGPQHF.